Following are 10 T cell receptor beta chains from one sample sequenced in a study of shared clonotypes between healthy human individuals. Some clones are missing from TCRdb's copy, which holds only in-frame ones; the method was immunoSEQ multiplex PCR. Among about 2.2 million clones listed, about 93% were seen once. Naive CD8 cells, CD45RO-negative and positively selected for CCR7, excluded terminally differentiated effector memory CD45RA+ cells. The sequenced sample was naive CD8+ T cells from PBMCs. Receptors were obtained from a man younger than 30 in good health. Some clones in this sample may be carry-over from other donors' samples.

The rearrangement links TRBV10-2 to TRBJ2-7; 7 bases map to TRBD2. Germline V gene data show CDR1 as WSHSY and CDR2 as SAAADI. CDR3 length: 15 residues. V was clipped by 2 bases and J by 0 bases; unmatched bases: 4. CDR3 bases: TGCGCCAGCAGTGAGGTCGGGAGGAGCTCCTACGAGCAGTACTTC. Translated, it gives CASSEVGRSSYEQYF.

The rearrangement joins TRBV28 to TRBJ2-2; D is ambiguous. Trimming shortened V by 3 bases and J by 6 bases, and 11 bases separated the two germline ends. The germline V gene encodes CDR1 MDHEN and CDR2 SYDVKM. The CDR3 extends over 14 amino acids. The CDR3 sequence is CASSLFDEAGELFF. CDR3 coding DNA: TGTGCCAGCAGTTTGTTCGACGAGGCCGGGGAGCTGTTTTTT.

V usage is TRBV19 and J usage is TRBJ1-5; D call uncertain. CDR3 length: 17 residues. CDR1 and CDR2 from the germline V gene are LNHDA and SQIVND (reference sequence). V was cut by 4 bases and J by 0 bases, with 16 bases left in between. CDR3 sequence (DNA): TGTGCCAGTAGTACTAGGGCGGAGGCGAGTAGCAATCAGCCCCAGCATTTT. Its protein is CASSTRAEASSNQPQHF.

The chain joins TRBV7-8 to TRBJ2-1; D is possibly TRBD1 or TRBD2 (5 bases each). The CDR3 loop spans 19 amino acids. Between the trimmed V and J ends, which lost 6 bases and 0 bases, there was a span of 24 bases. Germline V lookup: CDR1 SGHVS, CDR2 FQNEAQ. The CDR3 loop reads CASSWARDHVGSSYNEQFF. For the CDR3, the DNA is TGTGCCAGCAGTTGGGCCAGGGATCACGTAGGGAGCTCCTACAATGAGCAGTTCTTC.

This clone showed up just once. The chain employs TRBV30 and TRBJ1-2; weak D call: TRBD1 (6 bases). This CDR3 contains 14 residues. CDR1 GTSNPN and CDR2 SVGIG come from the germline V gene (reference sequence). The V and J ends lost 0 bases and 6 bases respectively, with 14 bases between them. This chain's CDR3 is CAWSVRAGVDGYTF. CDR3 bases: TGTGCCTGGAGTGTGAGGGCAGGGGTTGATGGCTACACCTTC.

CDR3 amino acids: CASSESGTPTGELFF. DNA for the CDR3: TGCGCCAGCAGTGAATCCGGGACCCCCACCGGGGAGCTGTTTTTT. The rearrangement links TRBV10-1 to TRBJ2-2; the D gene could be TRBD1 or TRBD2 (5 bases each). Germline V CDR1 and CDR2: WNHNN, SYGVQD (reference sequence). This CDR3 has 15 amino acids. V shed 3 bases and J shed 4 bases, with 12 bases lying between them.

The rearrangement joins TRBV9 to TRBJ2-1, with 8 bases aligning to TRBD2. Germline V CDR1 and CDR2: SGDLS, YYNGEE. The V and J ends lost 4 bases and 4 bases, in that order; junction bases with no gene match: 10. CDR3 length: 16 amino acids. The CDR3 loop is CASSPPTGGGYNEQFF. DNA for the CDR3: TGTGCCAGCAGCCCTCCGACGGGCGGGGGGTACAATGAGCAGTTCTTC. The variable domain in full, completed from reference TRBV9 and TRBJ2-1, reads DSGVTQTPKHLITATGQRVTLRCSPRSGDLSVYWYQQSLDQGLQFLIQYYNGEERAKGNILERFSAQQFPDLHSELNLSSLELGDSALYFCASSPPTGGGYNEQFFGPGTRLTVL.

This clone appeared a single time. V is TRBV19 and J is TRBJ1-2; 12 bases match TRBD1. This CDR3 comprises 18 residues. Trimming removed 10 bases from V and 4 bases from J; junction bases left unmatched: 19. Per germline, CDR1 LNHDA and CDR2 SQIVND (reference sequence). For the CDR3, the DNA is TGTGCCACCAATGATTACCGGGACAGGGGGCGTCGTTTCTATGGCTACACCTTC. Residues: CATNDYRDRGRRFYGYTF.

The chain combines TRBV27 with TRBJ1-2; 7 bases align to TRBD1. Germline V gene data show CDR1 as MNHEY and CDR2 as SMNVEV (reference sequence). The V and J ends lost 1 base and 7 bases, in that order; junction bases with no gene match: 9. The CDR3 has 15 residues. DNA of the CDR3: TGTGCCAGCAGTTTATTAGGGGGCATCGCCACTGGCTACACCTTC. Its translation is CASSLLGGIATGYTF.

A note on this clone: This CDR3 is also generated by other DNA sequences in the sample. This chain joins TRBV29-1 and TRBJ2-7, with 7 bases aligning to TRBD1. The CDR3 spans 13 residues. CDR1 is SQVTM, CDR2 ANQGSEA, per germline. V trimming: 1 base; J trimming: 0 bases; junction bases outside the gene matches: 0. The CDR3 DNA sequence: TGCAGCGTTGAAGGGGACAGCTCCTACGAGCAGTACTTC. Protein: CSVEGDSSYEQYF.